This record concerns one T cell receptor (beta chain) sequence. Its antigen is unknown. The data were obtained in a study of T-cell memory formation after mild COVID-19. The length of the CDR3 is 13 residues. Trimming took off 4 bases at V and 7 bases at J, with 9 bases between the two ends. Germline V lookup: CDR1 SGHRS, CDR2 YFSETQ. Study-level findings and limits: Researchers found some responding clones in pre-infection memory, a sign that cross-reactive memory joined.

The 5'RACE method, run with constant-segment primers, produced TCR alpha and TCR beta cDNA libraries (carrying sample barcodes and UMIs). One entry per CDR3 protein, called by TCRdb with MiXCR from the 5' RACE reads. The sample yields roughly 450,000 distinct CDR3 sequences, roughly 17% seen once. The gene calls are TRBV5-1 and TRBJ1-6; perhaps TRBD1 as D (5 bases). The specimen sequenced was PBMCs or a T cell subset sorted from them (not recorded which). The sequence came from a man aged 18 to 29 who had mild COVID-19 (a few samples of this study predate the infection). Cell type and time point are not known. The CDR3 here is CASSTGDNSPLHF. The CDR3 region has the DNA TGCGCCAGCAGCACAGGTGACAATTCACCCCTCCACTTT.